Shown below are 9 T cell receptor beta chains from a single sample sequenced in a study of cytomegalovirus exposure and HLA in healthy donors (dated by TCRdb to about 2017). Library generation was performed with the immunoSEQ multiplex PCR assay. For the multiplex PCR, a mixture combining 60 forward primers for TCR Vbeta segments and 13 reverse primers for TCR Jbeta segments was used. In its TCRdb copy, this immuneACCESS table keeps in-frame sequences only and misses some clones. Where compared with another copy, unresolved V genes explain less than half of these, and the others have no known cause. The sample table holds about 150,000 clones, of which around 80% were seen once. Over 10% of the sample goes to the ten largest clones. The sequencing sample was made of PBMCs. All receptors derive from a man aged 25 to 45 in good health and CMV-seropositive.

This clone is a singleton in its sample. The CDR3 coding sequence is TGCGCCAGCAGCTTACGACAGGGGAACGAGCAGTACTTC. Its protein product is CASSLRQGNEQYF. The chain is built from TRBV5-1 and TRBJ2-7; 8 bases line up with TRBD1. The length of the CDR3 is 13 residues. The germline V gene encodes CDR1 SGHRS and CDR2 YFSETQ. Losses at the gene ends were 2 bases for V and 5 bases for J; bases not matched to a gene: 3.

The chain joins TRBV30 to TRBJ1-6; no firm D call. The V and J ends lost 0 bases and 7 bases respectively, with 10 bases between them. Germline CDR1 and CDR2: GTSNPN and SVGIG (reference sequence). The CDR3 has 14 amino acids. CDR3 region: CAWSVGSLNSPLHF. CDR3 DNA: TGTGCCTGGAGTGTGGGGAGTTTAAATTCACCCCTCCACTTT.

This clone was detected once. This chain uses TRBV4-2 with TRBJ2-1; 7 bases fit TRBD1. The length of the CDR3 is 18 residues. Germline values: CDR1 LGHNA, CDR2 YNFKEQ. The V segment lost 0 bases and the J segment 4 bases; nucleotides outside the gene matches: 12. CDR3 bases: TGTGCCAGCAGCCAAGAACCCTTGCGAGGGGGCGCGTACAATGAGCAGTTCTTC. Translated, it gives CASSQEPLRGGAYNEQFF.

The chain is built from TRBV19 and TRBJ2-2, with 9 bases identical to TRBD1. The ends lost 1 base at V and 6 bases at J; junction bases unmatched: 3. Germline V gene lookup returns CDR1 LNHDA and CDR2 SQIVND (reference sequence). CDR3 length: 15 residues. CDR3 residues: CASSIGQGVSGELFF. CDR3 in DNA: TGTGCCAGTAGTATAGGACAGGGGGTCTCCGGGGAGCTGTTTTTT.

This chain's CDR3 is CASSWTSGRANEQFF. CDR3 DNA sequence: TGTGCCAGCAGTTGGACTAGCGGGAGGGCCAATGAGCAGTTCTTC. The chain joins TRBV6-6 to TRBJ2-1, with 15 bases that match TRBD2. The CDR3 consists of 15 residues. Trimming removed 4 bases from V and 6 bases from J; junction bases left unmatched: 1. The germline V gene encodes CDR1 MNHNY and CDR2 SVGAGI (reference sequence).

The chain links TRBV7-8 to TRBJ2-3; TRBD2 is a possible D gene (5 bases). V was pared by 0 bases and J by 2 bases, with 12 bases between. Germline values: CDR1 SGHVS, CDR2 FQNEAQ. This CDR3 has 16 residues. CDR3 sequence (DNA): TGTGCCAGCAGCTTAGCCGGGATGCGAAACACAGATACGCAGTATTTT. It codes for CASSLAGMRNTDTQYF.

V gene TRBV7-9 combines with J gene TRBJ1-1; TRBD1 is a possible D gene (5 bases). Trimming removed 3 bases at V and 0 bases at J, with 14 bases between. In germline, CDR1 is SEHNR, CDR2 FQNEAQ (reference sequence). The CDR3 contains 16 residues. DNA of the CDR3: TGTGCCAGCAGCTTTCTGGAGGGGAGATTGAACACTGAAGCTTTCTTT. Its protein product is CASSFLEGRLNTEAFF.

The J gene is TRBJ2-1, the V gene TRBV4-2, with 7 bases that match TRBD1. V shed 0 bases and J 6 bases; nucleotides not matched to a gene: 14. Germline CDR1 and CDR2: LGHNA and YNFKEQ. The CDR3 is 18 amino acids. CDR3 loop: CASSQDSSGRGILNEQFF. The DNA of the CDR3 is TGTGCCAGCAGCCAAGATTCTTCAGGCAGGGGGATCCTCAATGAGCAGTTCTTC.

V usage is TRBV28 and J usage is TRBJ2-6, with TRBD1 matching 9 bases. From germline, CDR1 is MDHEN and CDR2 SYDVKM. Germline trimming cut 4 bases from V and 0 bases from J; bases unmatched to any gene: 7. This CDR3 region has 18 residues. The CDR3 bases are TGTGCCAGCAGTTCGGACAGGGGTTATTACTCTGGGGCCAACGTCCTGACTTTC. It encodes CASSSDRGYYSGANVLTF.